Presented here are 5 T cell receptor beta chains from one specimen sequenced in a study of identical twins. Via MiXCR, TCRdb re-called the 5' RACE reads, giving one row per CDR3 protein. The top ten hold approximately 3% of the sample, which has approximately 590,000 distinct CDR3 sequences, around 9.6% seen once. These data also featured in a second study, about yellow fever vaccine responses in identical twins.

Sequencing used PBMCs. Source of these receptors: a woman aged 18-35 years in good health.

CDR3 sequence: CSPQRSGTGELFF. The CDR3 DNA follows: TGCAGTCCTCAGAGGTCCGGCACCGGGGAGCTGTTTTTT. The V and J genes are TRBV20-1 and TRBJ2-2; D is unresolved. Trimming cost V 8 bases and J 4 bases, with 14 bases left between them. Germline CDR1 DFQATT, CDR2 SNEGSKA (reference sequence). The CDR3 length is 13 residues.

This clonotype was found many times. The genes are TRBV12-3 or TRBV12-4 and TRBJ2-2; the D gene is possibly TRBD1 (6 bases). V dropped 6 bases and J dropped 0 bases, with 14 bases sitting between them. The CDR3 is 16 residues long. CDR3 region: CASSHDRTPNTGELFF. CDR3 in DNA: TGTGCCAGCAGCCACGACAGGACTCCGAACACCGGGGAGCTGTTTTTT.

The genes are TRBV30 and TRBJ2-7; D possibly matches TRBD1 or TRBD2 (5 bases each). CDR3 length: 12 residues. Germline V gives CDR1 GTSNPN, CDR2 SVGIG (reference sequence). Trimming cost V 0 bases and J 4 bases, with 7 bases left between them. The CDR3 loop is CAWSVEGYEQYF. The CDR3 coding sequence is TGTGCCTGGAGTGTAGAGGGGTACGAGCAGTACTTC.

This clonotype has only a few counts. The rearrangement uses TRBV10-2 and TRBJ2-7; D is unresolved. Germline lookup yields CDR1 WSHSY and CDR2 SAAADI. This CDR3 is 16 amino acids long. Trimming shortened V by 10 bases and J by 3 bases, and 25 bases separated the two germline ends. The CDR3 protein is CATLSNIHSLRYEQYF. The CDR3 DNA reads TGCGCCACCCTGAGCAACATCCACAGCTTACGCTACGAGCAGTACTTC.

This sequence joins TRBV9 and TRBJ2-3; 15 nucleotides line up with TRBD2. The length of the CDR3 is 18 residues. From germline, CDR1 is SGDLS and CDR2 YYNGEE. The ends lost 3 bases at V and 0 bases at J; junction bases unmatched: 5. This CDR3 reads CASSAGTSGGTSTDTQYF. The CDR3 DNA follows: TGTGCCAGCAGCGCCGGGACTAGCGGGGGGACGAGCACAGATACGCAGTATTTT. Full variable domain (missing parts from reference TRBV9 and TRBJ2-3): DSGVTQTPKHLITATGQRVTLRCSPRSGDLSVYWYQQSLDQGLQFLIQYYNGEERAKGNILERFSAQQFPDLHSELNLSSLELGDSALYFCASSAGTSGGTSTDTQYFGPGTRLTVL.